Sequencing of this T cell receptor (beta chain) was carried out in a study of T cell changes during pregnancy in multiple sclerosis. Produced via immunoSEQ multiplex PCR; TCRdb's table is partial and in-frame only. The sample includes approximately 49,000 clones, 80% to 95% of them seen just once. CDR1 and CDR2 (germline): LGHNA, YSLEER. The CDR3 is made up of 17 amino acids. V was pared by 0 bases and J by 0 bases, with 14 bases between. Sequenced here: peripheral blood, sampled after pregnancy. The V and J genes are TRBV4-3 and TRBJ1-1; D is ambiguous. This clonotype was obtained from a female donor with multiple sclerosis, enrolled in a pregnancy study. The CDR3 reads CASSQDKLGTMNTEAFF. In DNA, the CDR3 is TGCGCCAGCAGCCAAGATAAGCTTGGTACCATGAACACTGAAGCTTTCTTT.